Below, 19 T cell receptor beta chains from the same sample are listed, as sequenced in a study of blood T cell repertoires in COVID-19. TCRdb's copy holds only in-frame clones and misses some; the assay was immunoSEQ multiplex PCR. The repertoire includes some 180,000 clones, more than 80% of them detected once, and 6% to 6.5% sits in the top ten. Sequenced sample: PBMCs or T cells enriched from blood (not recorded which). These receptors were taken from a man aged 40-49 years who had recovered from COVID-19.

This clone was detected only once. V usage is TRBV9 and J usage is TRBJ1-6; 8 bases align to TRBD1. V was clipped by 6 bases and J by 10 bases; unmatched bases: 9. The CDR3 length is 14 residues. Germline lookup yields CDR1 SGDLS and CDR2 YYNGEE. The CDR3 bases are TGTGCCAGCACGAGGGACAGGCGAGCATCACCCCTCCACTTT. Its translation: CASTRDRRASPLHF.

This chain connects TRBV7-3 to TRBJ2-3, with D perhaps matching TRBD2 (5 bases). Trimming took off 7 bases at V and 3 bases at J, with 14 bases between the two ends. The germline V gene has CDR1 SGHTA and CDR2 FQGTGA. The CDR3 has 14 residues. The CDR3 protein is CASTFSPGTDTQYF. DNA of the CDR3: TGTGCCAGCACCTTCTCTCCGGGAACAGATACGCAGTATTTT.

The chain couples TRBV2 to TRBJ1-1; no reliable D call. Per germline, CDR1 SNHLY and CDR2 FYNNEI. The CDR3 runs 14 residues. V lost 4 bases and J 7 bases, leaving 16 bases between the germline ends. The CDR3 reads CASSGARLPSEAFF. CDR3 sequence (DNA): TGTGCCAGCAGTGGGGCCCGGCTCCCGAGTGAAGCTTTCTTT.

This chain links TRBV9 with TRBJ2-5; possibly TRBD1 for D (6 bases). The V gene lost 2 bases and the J gene lost 4 bases, with 9 bases spanning the gap. Germline assignment: CDR1 SGDLS and CDR2 YYNGEE. The CDR3 sequence is 13 residues long. The CDR3 nucleotides are TGTGCCAGCAGCGTCAGAGGGGGAGAGACCCAGTACTTC. Amino acids: CASSVRGGETQYF.

The genes are TRBV7-9 and TRBJ2-7; 8 nucleotides agree with TRBD2. The CDR3 consists of 15 residues. CDR1 SEHNR and CDR2 FQNEAQ come from the germline V gene (reference sequence). V gave up 5 bases and J gave up 7 bases; unmatched junction bases: 13. In DNA, the CDR3 is TGTGCCAGCAGCGTTAGCGGGAACCTTCAGGAAGAGCAGTACTTC. Residues: CASSVSGNLQEEQYF.

This clone was counted a few times. V and J are TRBV29-1 and TRBJ1-3; possibly TRBD1 for D (5 bases). Between the trimmed V and J ends, which lost 4 bases and 3 bases, there was a span of 10 bases. Germline loops: CDR1 SQVTM, CDR2 ANQGSEA. This CDR3 spans 13 amino acids. CDR3 bases: TGCAGCGTTGGTGGGGCGCGTGGAAACACCATATATTTT. It encodes CSVGGARGNTIYF.

This chain connects TRBV6-2 or TRBV6-3 to TRBJ2-7; 13 bases are shared with TRBD2. This CDR3 region has 14 residues. J was trimmed by 11 bases and V by 5 bases; bases with no gene match: 9. Germline V gene data show CDR1 as MNHEY and CDR2 as SVGEGT. The DNA of the CDR3 is TGTGCCAGCAGTGAGCCGGGACTAGCGGGACTGAAGTACTTC. Residues: CASSEPGLAGLKYF.

The count of this clone is one. This rearrangement joins TRBV27 to TRBJ1-2; 7 bases line up with TRBD1. V shed 8 bases and J 4 bases; nucleotides not matched to a gene: 13. The CDR3 contains 15 residues. From germline, CDR1 is MNHEY and CDR2 SMNVEV (reference sequence). CDR3 nucleotides: TGTGCCAGCGGCCGCCCCGGACAGGACACCTATGGCTACACCTTC. It codes for CASGRPGQDTYGYTF.

The chain has TRBV19 and TRBJ1-2; D not certain. The ends were cut back, 2 bases at V and 8 bases at J, with 12 bases in the middle. This CDR3 is built from 13 residues. The V gene's germline CDR1 is LNHDA and CDR2 SQIVND (reference sequence). The CDR3: CASSIIPSLGYTF. CDR3 nucleotide sequence: TGTGCCAGTAGTATAATCCCGTCCTTAGGCTACACCTTC.

This sequence joins TRBV11-2 and TRBJ1-1, with D tentatively TRBD1 (6 bases). V was cut by 2 bases and J by 1 base, with 14 bases left in between. The CDR3 contains 16 residues. Germline V gene data show CDR1 as SGHAT and CDR2 as FQNNGV. CDR3 amino acids: CASSLPSSRGNTEAFF. DNA of the CDR3: TGTGCCAGCAGCTTACCTTCGTCCAGGGGGAACACTGAAGCTTTCTTT.

V is TRBV28 and J is TRBJ2-3; the match to TRBD2 covers 9 bases. With V trimmed by 6 bases and J by 3 bases, 10 bases remained unmatched. The germline CDR1 and CDR2 sequences are MDHEN and SYDVKM. The CDR3 is 16 amino acids. DNA for the CDR3: TGTGCCAGCAGCCCCCTGCTAGCGGGAATAACAGATACGCAGTATTTT. This codes for CASSPLLAGITDTQYF.

This clone has just one count. This chain joins TRBV23-1 and TRBJ1-2, with 8 positions matching TRBD1. TRBV23-1 is an ORF, with its function uncertain. V shed 4 bases, J shed 2 bases, and the junction held 3 bases outside the gene matches. This CDR3 spans 14 amino acids. This chain's CDR3 is CASSRRTGNYGYTF. DNA for the CDR3: TGCGCCAGCAGTCGGCGGACAGGGAACTATGGCTACACCTTC.

The chain has TRBV14 and TRBJ1-6; 7 bases fit TRBD1. With V trimmed by 4 bases and J by 7 bases, 13 bases remained unmatched. The CDR3 runs 17 residues. CDR1 and CDR2 from the germline V gene are SGHDN and FVKESK. CDR3: CASSPWDSSMGNSPLHF. In DNA form, the CDR3 reads TGTGCCAGCAGCCCTTGGGACAGCTCTATGGGGAATTCACCCCTCCACTTT.

The rearrangement uses TRBV7-2 and TRBJ2-1, with 8 bases matching TRBD2. V lost 3 bases to trimming and J lost 4 bases; unmatched junction nucleotides: 5. The germline CDR1 and CDR2 sequences are SGHTA and FQGNSA. CDR3 length: 15 residues. CDR3 coding DNA: TGTGCCAGCAGCTTCGGACTAGCATGGTACAATGAGCAGTTCTTC. The encoded protein is CASSFGLAWYNEQFF. The whole variable domain, remainder taken from reference TRBV7-2 and TRBJ2-1, is GAGVSQSPSNKVTEKGKDVELRCDPISGHTALYWYRQSLGQGLEFLIYFQGNSAPDKSGLPSDRFSAERTGGSVSTLTIQRTQQEDSAVYLCASSFGLAWYNEQFFGPGTRLTVL.

The gene calls are TRBV15 and TRBJ1-1; a weak D match, TRBD1 (6 bases). The germline gives CDR1 LNHNV, CDR2 YYDKDF (reference sequence). The CDR3 runs to 15 residues. Trimming removed 5 bases from V and 4 bases from J, with 17 bases in between. The CDR3 loop reads CATSEKQGASTEAFF. DNA of the CDR3: TGTGCCACCAGCGAGAAACAGGGTGCGAGCACTGAAGCTTTCTTT.

The CDR3 DNA follows: TGCAGCGTTGAAGAGGTCAGGGGGGACACTGAAGCTTTCTTT. It codes for CSVEEVRGDTEAFF. This rearrangement joins TRBV29-1 to TRBJ1-1; TRBD1 aligns across 7 bases. Germline assignment: CDR1 SQVTM and CDR2 ANQGSEA. After removal of 0 bases from V and 3 bases from J, the junction contained 4 bases not matched to a gene. The CDR3 has 14 amino acids.

A few counts support this clone. Written as DNA, the CDR3 is TGTGCCAGCAGCTTATCCGGGGAGAGCAATCAGCCCCAGCATTTT. It yields the protein CASSLSGESNQPQHF. The J gene is TRBJ1-5, the V gene TRBV11-3; D gene ambiguous. V was pared by 2 bases and J by 1 base, with 9 bases between. Per germline, CDR1 SGHNT and CDR2 YENEEA. The CDR3 has 15 residues.

J is TRBJ1-1 and V is TRBV7-2, with D possibly being TRBD1 (5 bases). The germline CDR1 and CDR2 sequences are SGHTA and FQGNSA. V shed 5 bases and J shed 3 bases, with 10 bases lying between them. There are 13 residues in the CDR3. CDR3 in amino acids: CASSVGLYTEAFF. The CDR3 DNA sequence: TGTGCCAGCAGCGTGGGACTGTACACTGAAGCTTTCTTT.

The CDR3, as DNA: TGCGCCAGCAGCCAAGAAGGGGGGGACCGGATAGGAGTTGGAAACACCATATATTTT. This gives the protein CASSQEGGDRIGVGNTIYF. The V call is TRBV4-1, the J call TRBJ1-3; perhaps TRBD1 as D (6 bases). V was clipped by 0 bases and J by 3 bases, with 21 bases between them. The CDR3 sequence is 19 residues long. The germline V gene has CDR1 MGHRA and CDR2 YSYEKL.